The 18 T cell receptor beta chains below were found in one sample sequenced in a study of OX40 agonist ivuxolimab in advanced cancers. Profiling relied on immunoSEQ multiplex PCR, and the TCRdb table lists in-frame clones only, not all of them. The repertoire holds over 55,000 clones, with under 95% as singletons. This specimen was CD4+ or CD8+ T cells sorted from blood, taken in a trial of the OX40 agonist ivuxolimab. All receptors derive from an adult with an advanced solid tumor such as melanoma, head and neck, liver or kidney cancer.

The V gene is TRBV7-2, the J gene TRBJ1-5; D might be TRBD1 (6 bases). The CDR3 is 14 amino acids. Trimming shortened V by 0 bases and J by 7 bases, and 10 bases separated the two germline ends. Germline V lookup: CDR1 SGHTA, CDR2 FQGNSA. The CDR3 coding sequence is TGTGCCAGCAGCTTAGCCTCGGACAGCCAGCCCCAGCATTTT. It codes for CASSLASDSQPQHF.

The chain combines TRBV7-9 with TRBJ1-5; 8 bases align to TRBD1. Losses at the gene ends were 5 bases for V and 0 bases for J; bases not matched to a gene: 3. This CDR3 has 15 residues. The V gene's germline CDR1 is SEHNR and CDR2 FQNEAQ (reference sequence). CDR3 sequence: CASSLQGDSNQPQHF. The DNA of the CDR3 is TGTGCCAGCAGCCTACAGGGGGATAGCAATCAGCCCCAGCATTTT.

The V gene is TRBV7-9, the J gene TRBJ1-1; TRBD1 is a possible D gene (5 bases). Trimming took 6 bases from V and 8 from J, leaving 16 bases between them. Germline lookup yields CDR1 SEHNR and CDR2 FQNEAQ (reference sequence). This CDR3 spans 13 amino acids. The CDR3 DNA is TGTGCCAGCAGACCCGACAGCTCCAGAGAAGCTTTCTTT. Translation: CASRPDSSREAFF.

This rearrangement joins TRBV10-1 to TRBJ2-7; no firm D call. Trimming stripped 10 bases from V and 7 bases from J, with 8 bases between. This CDR3 region has 9 residues. The germline V gene encodes CDR1 WNHNN and CDR2 SYGVQD (reference sequence). CDR3: CATCKEQYF. The CDR3 nucleotides are TGCGCCACCTGTAAGGAGCAGTACTTC.

This chain joins TRBV19 and TRBJ2-5; TRBD2 matches 8 bases. The CDR3 has 16 amino acids. Looked up from germline, CDR1 is LNHDA and CDR2 is SQIVND (reference sequence). The ends lost 1 base at V and 5 bases at J; junction bases unmatched: 9. CDR3 protein: CASSIALAGWRETQYF. The CDR3 DNA sequence: TGTGCCAGTAGTATAGCCCTAGCGGGCTGGCGGGAGACCCAGTACTTC.

The chain couples TRBV27 to TRBJ2-7; maybe TRBD2 (5 bases). Per the germline V gene, CDR1 is MNHEY and CDR2 is SMNVEV (reference sequence). CDR3 length: 14 amino acids. The V end lost 5 bases, the J end lost 6 bases, and 17 bases lay between the germline ends. CDR3 sequence reads: CASSRTFSLPEQYF. In DNA, the CDR3 is TGTGCCAGCAGTAGGACTTTCTCCTTACCCGAGCAGTACTTC.

This chain uses TRBV5-1 with TRBJ2-1; 15 bases are shared with TRBD2. The V gene's germline CDR1 is SGHRS and CDR2 YFSETQ. The CDR3 runs 17 residues. The trim removed 3 bases at V and 5 bases at J, leaving 6 bases unmatched. CDR3 protein: CASSSGGLAGGNNEQFF. CDR3 coding DNA: TGCGCCAGCAGCTCAGGGGGACTAGCGGGAGGAAACAATGAGCAGTTCTTC. Supplemented by reference TRBV5-1 and TRBJ2-1, the full variable domain reads KAGVTQTPRYLIKTRGQQVTLSCSPISGHRSVSWYQQTPGQGLQFLFEYFSETQRNKGNFPGRFSGRQFSNSRSEMNVSTLELGDSALYLCASSSGGLAGGNNEQFFGPGTRLTVL.

The V gene is TRBV11-2, the J gene TRBJ1-1, with a tentative D call TRBD1 (5 bases). Germline V gene data show CDR1 as SGHAT and CDR2 as FQNNGV. The length of the CDR3 is 14 residues. With 1 base removed from V and 10 bases from J, the gap between germline ends came to 16 bases. CDR3 sequence: CASSLGGRVARAFF. CDR3 coding DNA: TGTGCCAGCAGCTTAGGGGGCAGGGTGGCAAGAGCTTTCTTT.

This chain links TRBV13 with TRBJ1-3; no reliable D call. Trimming took 1 base from V and 0 from J, leaving 10 bases between them. CDR1 PRHDT and CDR2 FYEKMQ come from the germline V gene (reference sequence). The CDR3 is 16 amino acids. The CDR3 DNA sequence: TGTGCCAGCAGCTTAGTCCAACAACTCTCTGGAAACACCATATATTTT. Encoded protein: CASSLVQQLSGNTIYF.

This chain links TRBV7-2 with TRBJ1-2, with D hard to call. Per germline, CDR1 SGHTA and CDR2 FQGNSA. CDR3 size: 12 residues. The V end was cut by 5 bases, the J end by 5 bases, with 9 bases between. The CDR3 is CASSPEGYGYTF. In nucleotides, the CDR3 is TGTGCCAGCAGCCCCGAGGGATATGGCTACACCTTC.

The V call is TRBV14, the J call TRBJ2-5; D unresolved. CDR1 is SGHDN, CDR2 FVKESK, per germline. This CDR3 comprises 12 residues. Trimming took off 1 base at V and 5 bases at J, with 5 bases between the two ends. As DNA, the CDR3 is TGTGCCAGCAGCCAAGTTTGGGAGACCCAGTACTTC. Translating it yields CASSQVWETQYF.

The chain joins TRBV7-2 to TRBJ2-5; D unresolved. The V end lost 1 base, the J end lost 2 bases, and 14 bases lay between the germline ends. This CDR3 spans 16 amino acids. CDR1 SGHTA and CDR2 FQGNSA come from the germline V gene. The CDR3 region has the DNA TGTGCCAGCAGCTTAGGGGTCGGCGCTGGGCAAGAGACCCAGTACTTC. This sequence encodes CASSLGVGAGQETQYF.

This chain links TRBV13 with TRBJ2-2, with D maybe TRBD2 (5 bases). This CDR3 region has 16 residues. V was shortened by 0 bases and J by 6 bases, with 14 bases between the two germline ends. CDR1 is PRHDT, CDR2 FYEKMQ, per germline (reference sequence). CDR3: CASSLGVSGRAGELFF. The CDR3 DNA is TGTGCCAGCAGCTTAGGCGTATCGGGAAGGGCCGGGGAGCTGTTTTTT.

The CDR3 DNA follows: TGTGCCAGCAGCTCCACCAGGCCGACTGGTTACAATGAGCAGTTCTTC. It encodes CASSSTRPTGYNEQFF. The chain uses TRBV11-2 and TRBJ2-1; D unresolved. Germline loops: CDR1 SGHAT, CDR2 FQNNGV. The ends were cut back, 4 bases at V and 4 bases at J, with 17 bases in the middle. This CDR3 is 16 amino acids long. Full variable domain (outside the CDR3, taken from reference TRBV11-2 and TRBJ2-1): EAGVAQSPRYKIIEKRQSVAFWCNPISGHATLYWYQQILGQGPKLLIQFQNNGVVDDSQLPKDRFSAERLKGVDSTLKIQPAKLEDSAVYLCASSSTRPTGYNEQFFGPGTRLTVL.

This clone was found a few times. The rearrangement links TRBV19 to TRBJ1-2; a possible D gene is TRBD1 (6 bases). V was trimmed by 4 bases and J by 0 bases, leaving 12 bases between them. CDR3 size: 15 residues. CDR1 LNHDA and CDR2 SQIVND come from the germline V gene (reference sequence). In DNA, the CDR3 is TGTGCCAGTAGTAATCTGGACAGCTCTAACTATGGCTACACCTTC. It specifies CASSNLDSSNYGYTF. The full variable domain, in which reference TRBV19 and TRBJ1-2 provide the parts outside the CDR3, is DGGITQSPKYLFRKEGQNVTLSCEQNLNHDAMYWYRQDPGQGLRLIYYSQIVNDFQKGDIAEGYSVSREKKESFPLTVTSAQKNPTAFYLCASSNLDSSNYGYTFGSGTRLTVV.

This chain joins TRBV5-5 and TRBJ2-2, with D unresolved. From germline, CDR1 is SGHKS and CDR2 YYEKEE (reference sequence). With 7 bases removed from V and 0 bases from J, the gap between germline ends came to 10 bases. The CDR3 covers 14 residues. Written as DNA, the CDR3 is TGTGCCAGCTCCGGACCTCCGAACACCGGGGAGCTGTTTTTT. Its protein product is CASSGPPNTGELFF.

The chain carries TRBV4-2 and TRBJ2-5; perhaps TRBD2 as D (6 bases). Trimming left V 4 bases short and J 1 base short, with 10 bases between. Germline V gives CDR1 LGHNA, CDR2 YNFKEQ. The CDR3 spans 14 residues. In nucleotides, the CDR3 is TGTGCCAGCAGCCGCGCGGGGACCCAAGAGACCCAGTACTTC. Its protein is CASSRAGTQETQYF.

This sequence joins TRBV30 and TRBJ1-2, with TRBD1 as a possible D gene (5 bases). The CDR3 consists of 13 residues. V shed 0 bases and J shed 8 bases, with 13 bases lying between them. The germline CDR1 and CDR2 sequences are GTSNPN and SVGIG (reference sequence). CDR3 protein: CAWSVQVRRGYTF. Written as DNA, the CDR3 is TGTGCCTGGAGTGTACAGGTCCGGAGGGGCTACACCTTC.